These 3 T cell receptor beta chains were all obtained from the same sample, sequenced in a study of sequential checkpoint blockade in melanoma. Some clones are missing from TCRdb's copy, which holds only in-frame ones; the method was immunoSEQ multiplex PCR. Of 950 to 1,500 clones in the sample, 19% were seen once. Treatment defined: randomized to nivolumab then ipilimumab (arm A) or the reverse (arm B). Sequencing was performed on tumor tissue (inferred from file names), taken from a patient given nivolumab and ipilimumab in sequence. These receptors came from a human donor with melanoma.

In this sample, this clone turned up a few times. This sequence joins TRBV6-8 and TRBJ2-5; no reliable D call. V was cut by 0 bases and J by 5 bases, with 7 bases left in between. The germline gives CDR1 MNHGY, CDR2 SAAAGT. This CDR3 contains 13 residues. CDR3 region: CASSYSEEETQYF. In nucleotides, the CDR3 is TGTGCCAGCAGTTACTCGGAAGAGGAGACCCAGTACTTC.

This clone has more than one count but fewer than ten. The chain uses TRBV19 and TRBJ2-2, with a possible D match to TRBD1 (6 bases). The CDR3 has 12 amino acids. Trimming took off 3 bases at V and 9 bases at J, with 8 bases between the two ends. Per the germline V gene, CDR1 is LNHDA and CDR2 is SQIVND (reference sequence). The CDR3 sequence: CASSIGGRELFF. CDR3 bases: TGTGCCAGTAGTATTGGGGGCCGGGAGCTGTTTTTT.

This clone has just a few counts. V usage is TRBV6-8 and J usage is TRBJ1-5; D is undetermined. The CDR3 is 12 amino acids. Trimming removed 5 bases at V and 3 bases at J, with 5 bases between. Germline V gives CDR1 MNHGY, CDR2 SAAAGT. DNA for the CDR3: TGTGCCAGCAGTCTGGACAATCAGCCCCAGCATTTT. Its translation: CASSLDNQPQHF.